Shown below are 23 T cell receptor beta chains from a single sample sequenced in a study of T cells in Graves' hyperthyroidism and ophthalmopathy. Regions amplified from RNA transcripts were the TCR beta CDR3 regions. In the first-round RT-PCR of the TCR CDR3, the HTBI primer set was used. TCRdb passed the multiplex PCR reads through MiXCR, listing each CDR3 protein once. The sample has approximately 640,000 distinct CDR3 sequences, around 15% seen once. The sequenced sample was blood. The source of these receptors is a woman aged 30 to 39 with Graves' hyperthyroidism.

This clonotype has more than one count but fewer than ten. V gene TRBV20-1 combines with J gene TRBJ2-2; D possibly matches TRBD1 or TRBD2 (5 bases each). Trimming left V 2 bases short and J 1 base short, with 11 bases between. Per germline, CDR1 DFQATT and CDR2 SNEGSKA (reference sequence). This CDR3 has 15 amino acids. CDR3 loop: CSARHRDLNTGELFF. The CDR3 region has the DNA TGCAGTGCTAGACATCGGGACCTGAACACCGGGGAGCTGTTTTTT.

This sequence joins TRBV5-1 and TRBJ2-7; D is ambiguous. The CDR3 runs 13 residues. Trimming left V 5 bases short and J 5 bases short, with 14 bases between. Germline CDR1 SGHRS, CDR2 YFSETQ. This chain's CDR3 is CASRDRAQHEQYF. CDR3 coding DNA: TGCGCCAGCAGGGACCGGGCCCAACACGAGCAGTACTTC.

This clonotype was seen many times. The chain is built from TRBV11-1 and TRBJ2-3; no reliable D call. From germline, CDR1 is SGHAT and CDR2 FQDESV (reference sequence). The CDR3 runs 14 residues. V shed 3 bases and J shed 8 bases, with 15 bases lying between them. In DNA form, the CDR3 reads TGTGCCAGCAGCTTTCCTGGGTTTGTGAGTACGCAGTATTTT. Translation gives CASSFPGFVSTQYF.

This clonotype was observed at least ten times. The chain employs TRBV13 and TRBJ2-1, with D perhaps TRBD1 (5 bases). Germline lookup yields CDR1 PRHDT and CDR2 FYEKMQ (reference sequence). The CDR3 consists of 16 residues. The V end lost 0 bases, the J end lost 2 bases, and 11 bases lay between the germline ends. The CDR3 protein is CASSLGQGGPYNEQFF. Here the CDR3 DNA reads TGTGCCAGCAGCTTAGGGCAGGGCGGCCCCTACAATGAGCAGTTCTTC.

This clonotype was picked up many times. The V call is TRBV11-2, the J call TRBJ2-3, with 9 bases that match TRBD2. This CDR3 contains 15 residues. CDR1 is SGHAT, CDR2 FQNNGV, per germline. V trimming: 5 bases; J trimming: 1 base; junction bases outside the gene matches: 4. The CDR3 sequence is CASSQLAGGTDTQYF. The CDR3 DNA reads TGTGCCAGCAGCCAATTAGCGGGGGGCACAGATACGCAGTATTTT.

In its sample, this clonotype was seen many times. The rearrangement links TRBV30 to TRBJ1-1; D is unresolved. The V end was cut by 5 bases, the J end by 0 bases, with 10 bases between. Germline assignment: CDR1 GTSNPN and CDR2 SVGIG (reference sequence). The length of the CDR3 is 13 residues. The CDR3 reads CAWGAGMNTEAFF. The CDR3 coding sequence is TGTGCCTGGGGTGCGGGGATGAACACTGAAGCTTTCTTT.

This clonotype was seen just once. V is TRBV6-9 and J is TRBJ2-1; 10 bases map to TRBD2. Germline-derived CDR1 and CDR2 are MNHGY and SVAAGI. V lost 3 bases to trimming and J lost 8 bases; unmatched junction nucleotides: 7. This CDR3 is built from 15 residues. CDR3 bases: TGTGCCAGCAGTTACAACCTAGCGGGAGCGCATGAGCAGTTCTTC. Amino acid sequence: CASSYNLAGAHEQFF.

This clonotype was detected many times. The chain employs TRBV6-5 and TRBJ1-4; a weak D match, TRBD1 (5 bases). V shed 0 bases and J shed 4 bases, with 9 bases lying between them. From germline, CDR1 is MNHEY and CDR2 SVGAGI. The CDR3 spans 15 residues. The CDR3 loop is CASSYSNRNNEKLFF. In DNA form, the CDR3 reads TGTGCCAGCAGTTACTCGAACAGGAATAATGAAAAACTGTTTTTT.

The rearrangement uses TRBV12-3 or TRBV12-4 and TRBJ2-5; 16 nucleotides line up with TRBD2. The CDR3 consists of 15 residues. Trimming took 6 bases from V and 4 from J; bases not matched to a gene: 2. CDR3 nucleotide sequence: TGTGCCAGCAGGGGGACTAGCGGGAGGGGAGAGACCCAGTACTTC. It encodes CASRGTSGRGETQYF.

Only a few counts were recorded for this clonotype. This sequence joins TRBV11-2 and TRBJ2-1; TRBD2 aligns across 11 bases. Germline CDR1 reads SGHAT; CDR2 reads FQNNGV. The CDR3 loop spans 17 amino acids. With V trimmed by 1 base and J by 7 bases, 9 bases remained unmatched. In nucleotides, the CDR3 is TGTGCCAGCAGCTTAGTCCGGACTTCTAGCGGGAGGAATGAGCAGTTCTTC. Its protein product is CASSLVRTSSGRNEQFF.

This clonotype was detected many times. The chain links TRBV10-3 to TRBJ2-3; 13 bases are a match to TRBD2. The germline V gene has CDR1 ENHRY and CDR2 SYGVKD. CDR3 length: 16 amino acids. V dropped 7 bases and J dropped 1; count of bases not matched to a gene: 5. This CDR3 reads CAITPGTSGGTDTQYF. CDR3 DNA sequence: TGTGCCATCACCCCCGGGACTAGCGGGGGCACAGATACGCAGTATTTT.

This clonotype was counted at least ten times. The chain links TRBV11-1 to TRBJ2-7, with 7 nucleotides matching TRBD1. Germline-derived CDR1 and CDR2 are SGHAT and FQDESV (reference sequence). This CDR3 has 15 residues. J was trimmed by 2 bases and V by 5 bases; bases with no gene match: 9. Written as DNA, the CDR3 is TGTGCCAGCAGCAGACCCGCCGGGACAGCCTACGAGCAGTACTTC. Encoded protein: CASSRPAGTAYEQYF.

There are a few counts of this clonotype. The chain has TRBV6-2 or TRBV6-3 and TRBJ2-3, with no clear D. The ends were cut back, 0 bases at V and 6 bases at J, with 7 bases in the middle. The germline V gene has CDR1 MNHEY and CDR2 SVGEGT. The length of the CDR3 is 13 residues. The CDR3 spells CASSYSGRDTQYF. CDR3 in DNA: TGTGCCAGCAGTTACTCAGGGCGGGATACGCAGTATTTT.

The rearrangement joins TRBV19 to TRBJ2-2, with D perhaps matching TRBD1 (6 bases). The CDR3 runs to 14 residues. CDR1 LNHDA and CDR2 SQIVND come from the germline V gene (reference sequence). V was trimmed by 5 bases and J by 8 bases, leaving 15 bases between them. The CDR3 coding sequence is TGTGCCAGTAGTGCGGACAGAGACGCGGGGGAGCTGTTTTTT. Translation: CASSADRDAGELFF.

This clonotype was seen only a few times. The chain couples TRBV15 to TRBJ2-2; 8 bases agree with TRBD1. The V gene's germline CDR1 is LNHNV and CDR2 YYDKDF (reference sequence). The ends lost 5 bases at V and 5 bases at J; junction bases unmatched: 10. The CDR3 totals 16 residues. Here the CDR3 DNA reads TGTGCCACCAGCGGACGGACAGGGAGAGGTACCGGGGAGCTGTTTTTT. Its translation: CATSGRTGRGTGELFF.

With regard to this clonotype: A much more abundant neighbour one base away suggests this may be a read error. The gene calls are TRBV11-2 and TRBJ2-7; 8 bases align to TRBD2. Trimming cost V 6 bases and J 5 bases; bases outside gene matches: 15. Per the germline V gene, CDR1 is SGHAT and CDR2 is FQNNGV. The CDR3 sequence is 16 residues long. This chain's CDR3 is CASRWWLGRGGNEQYF. The DNA for the CDR3 is TGTGCCAGCAGGTGGTGGTTGGGACGGGGGGGGAACGAGCAGTACTTC.

Concerning this clonotype: The junction departs from germline at one end; a sequencing error may be responsible. The V call is TRBV9, the J call TRBJ2-2, with a tentative D call TRBD2 (6 bases). The CDR3 extends over 15 amino acids. Per the germline V gene, CDR1 is SGDLS and CDR2 is YYNGEE. CDR3 bases: TGTGCCAGCAGCGTGTCGGGGAGGAGCACCAGGGAGCTGTTTTTT. Its translation: CASSVSGRSTRELFF.

This clonotype was detected many times. V gene TRBV3-1 combines with J gene TRBJ2-7; 9 nucleotides agree with TRBD2. The trim removed 4 bases at V and 0 bases at J, leaving 4 bases unmatched. The CDR3 is made up of 15 amino acids. The germline gives CDR1 LGHDT, CDR2 YNNKEL (reference sequence). The CDR3, as DNA: TGTGCCAGCAGCCTAGGACTAGCGCTCTCCTACGAGCAGTACTTC. Protein: CASSLGLALSYEQYF.

This clonotype came up a few times. The chain couples TRBV5-4 to TRBJ1-1, with D unresolved. Trimming cost V 4 bases and J 0 bases, with 10 bases left between them. Germline V gene lookup returns CDR1 SGHNT and CDR2 YYREEE (reference sequence). The CDR3 is 14 amino acids. The CDR3 is CASSPDAMNTEAFF. The CDR3 bases are TGTGCCAGCAGCCCGGACGCCATGAACACTGAAGCTTTCTTT.

This clonotype was observed many times. This CDR3 is CASSRRQGSEAFF. The CDR3 DNA follows: TGTGCCAGCAGCCGGCGACAGGGGAGTGAAGCTTTCTTT. The genes are TRBV12-3 or TRBV12-4 and TRBJ1-1; 8 nucleotides line up with TRBD1. V lost 6 bases, J lost 7 bases, and 7 bases stayed unmatched. The CDR3 loop spans 13 amino acids.

This clonotype was picked up a small number of times. The chain combines TRBV18 with TRBJ1-2; D perhaps matches TRBD1 (5 bases). V lost 1 base and J 6 bases, leaving 12 bases between the germline ends. The CDR3 is 14 residues long. Per germline, CDR1 KGHSH and CDR2 LQKENI. CDR3 residues: CASSPLGRVDGYTF. The CDR3 DNA follows: TGTGCCAGCTCACCACTCGGCAGGGTCGATGGCTACACCTTC.

This clonotype came up many times. The rearrangement links TRBV2 to TRBJ2-5, with 8 bases fitting TRBD1. CDR1 is SNHLY, CDR2 FYNNEI, per germline. Germline trimming cut 4 bases from V and 5 bases from J; bases unmatched to any gene: 6. This CDR3 spans 14 amino acids. CDR3 bases: TGTGCCAGCAGTGGGACAGGGTCAGGGGAGACCCAGTACTTC. It yields the protein CASSGTGSGETQYF.

Many counts were recorded for this clonotype. The J gene is TRBJ1-5, the V gene TRBV28, with D perhaps matching TRBD1 (5 bases). This CDR3 is 12 amino acids long. Germline V gene lookup returns CDR1 MDHEN and CDR2 SYDVKM. With 5 bases removed from V and 5 bases from J, the gap between germline ends came to 7 bases. Here the CDR3 reads CASSLTDQPQHF. The CDR3 bases are TGTGCCAGCAGTCTGACAGATCAGCCCCAGCATTTT.